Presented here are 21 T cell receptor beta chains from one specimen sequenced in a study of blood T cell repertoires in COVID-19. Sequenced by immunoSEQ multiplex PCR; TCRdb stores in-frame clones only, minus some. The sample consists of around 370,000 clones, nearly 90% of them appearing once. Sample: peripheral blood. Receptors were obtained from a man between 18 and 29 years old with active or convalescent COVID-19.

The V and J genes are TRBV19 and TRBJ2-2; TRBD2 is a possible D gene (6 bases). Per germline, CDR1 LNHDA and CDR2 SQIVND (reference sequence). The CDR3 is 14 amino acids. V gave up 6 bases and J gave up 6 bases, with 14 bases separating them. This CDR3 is CASSGWGLPGELFF. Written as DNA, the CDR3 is TGTGCCAGTAGCGGATGGGGACTGCCCGGGGAGCTGTTTTTT.

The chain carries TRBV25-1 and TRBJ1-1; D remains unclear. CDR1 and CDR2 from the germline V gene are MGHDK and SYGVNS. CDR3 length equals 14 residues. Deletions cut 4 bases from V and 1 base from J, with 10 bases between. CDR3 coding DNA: TGTGCCAGCAGTGTTGGGCTTAAGAACACTGAAGCTTTCTTT. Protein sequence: CASSVGLKNTEAFF.

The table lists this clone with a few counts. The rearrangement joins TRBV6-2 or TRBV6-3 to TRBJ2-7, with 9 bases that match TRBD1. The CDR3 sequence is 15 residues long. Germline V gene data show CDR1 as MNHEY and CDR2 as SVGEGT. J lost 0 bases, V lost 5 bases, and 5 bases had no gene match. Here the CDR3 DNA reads TGTGCCAGCAGTCTCCCGACAGGGGGCTCCTACGAGCAGTACTTC. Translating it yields CASSLPTGGSYEQYF.

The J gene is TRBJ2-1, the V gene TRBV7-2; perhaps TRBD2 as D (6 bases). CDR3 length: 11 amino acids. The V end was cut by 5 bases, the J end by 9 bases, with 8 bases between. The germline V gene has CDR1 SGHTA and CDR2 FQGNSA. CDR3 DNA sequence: TGTGCCAGCAGCCCTAGCGTTGAGCAGTTCTTC. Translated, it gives CASSPSVEQFF.

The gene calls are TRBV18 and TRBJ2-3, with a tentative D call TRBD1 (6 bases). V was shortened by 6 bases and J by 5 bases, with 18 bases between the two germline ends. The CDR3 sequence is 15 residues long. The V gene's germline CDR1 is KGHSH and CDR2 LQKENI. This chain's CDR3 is CASSPSRTEVDTQYF. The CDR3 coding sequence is TGTGCCAGCTCCCCGAGTCGGACAGAGGTAGATACGCAGTATTTT.

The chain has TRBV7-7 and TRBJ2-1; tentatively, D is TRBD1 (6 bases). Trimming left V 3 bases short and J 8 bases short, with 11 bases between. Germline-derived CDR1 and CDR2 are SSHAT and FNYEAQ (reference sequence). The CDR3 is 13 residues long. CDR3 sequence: CASSFARGDEQFF. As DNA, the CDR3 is TGTGCCAGCAGCTTTGCCAGGGGCGATGAGCAGTTCTTC.

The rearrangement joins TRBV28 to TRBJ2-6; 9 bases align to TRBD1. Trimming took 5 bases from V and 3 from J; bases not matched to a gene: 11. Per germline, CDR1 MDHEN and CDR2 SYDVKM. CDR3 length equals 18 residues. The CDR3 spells CASSPSPDRGSGANVLTF. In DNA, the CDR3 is TGTGCCAGCAGTCCCTCACCGGACAGGGGTAGTGGGGCCAACGTCCTGACTTTC.

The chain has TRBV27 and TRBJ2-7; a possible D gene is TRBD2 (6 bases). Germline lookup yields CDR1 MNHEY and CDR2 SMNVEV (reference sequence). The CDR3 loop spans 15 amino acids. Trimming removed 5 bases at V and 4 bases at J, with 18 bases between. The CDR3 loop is CASSPRLARKYEQYF. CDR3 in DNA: TGTGCCAGCAGTCCTCGGCTAGCGAGAAAATACGAGCAGTACTTC.

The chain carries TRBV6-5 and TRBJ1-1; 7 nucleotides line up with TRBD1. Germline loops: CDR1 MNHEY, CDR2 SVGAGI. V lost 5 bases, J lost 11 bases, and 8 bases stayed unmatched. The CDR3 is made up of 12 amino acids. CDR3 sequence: CASSTPQGPAFF. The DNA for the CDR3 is TGTGCCAGCAGTACGCCACAGGGGCCGGCTTTCTTT.

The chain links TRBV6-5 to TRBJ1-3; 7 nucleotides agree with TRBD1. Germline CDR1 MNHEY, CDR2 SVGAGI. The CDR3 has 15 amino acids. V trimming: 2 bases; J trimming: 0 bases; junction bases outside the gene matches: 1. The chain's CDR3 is CASSYDRASGNTIYF. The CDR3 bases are TGTGCCAGCAGTTACGACAGGGCCTCTGGAAACACCATATATTTT.

The CDR3 region is CASSLEWSLGGNQPQHF. The CDR3 bases are TGTGCCAGCAGCTTAGAGTGGAGTCTCGGTGGCAATCAGCCCCAGCATTTT. The V gene is TRBV7-2, the J gene TRBJ1-5; D uncertain. The ends were cut back, 1 base at V and 2 bases at J, with 15 bases in the middle. The V gene's germline CDR1 is SGHTA and CDR2 FQGNSA. The CDR3 has 17 residues.

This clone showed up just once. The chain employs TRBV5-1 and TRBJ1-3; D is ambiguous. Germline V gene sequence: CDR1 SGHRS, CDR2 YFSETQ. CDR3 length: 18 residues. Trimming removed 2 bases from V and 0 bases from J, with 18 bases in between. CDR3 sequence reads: CASSLSSLPVSSGNTIYF. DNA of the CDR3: TGCGCCAGCAGCTTATCCTCGTTACCGGTGAGCTCTGGAAACACCATATATTTT.

The CDR3, as DNA: TGCAGCGTTGAGCCGGGACAGGGGGCCTATACGCAGTATTTT. Amino acids: CSVEPGQGAYTQYF. This chain links TRBV29-1 with TRBJ2-3, with 12 bases identical to TRBD1. Germline CDR1 reads SQVTM; CDR2 reads ANQGSEA. This CDR3 comprises 14 residues. J lost 7 bases, V lost 3 bases, and 5 bases had no gene match.

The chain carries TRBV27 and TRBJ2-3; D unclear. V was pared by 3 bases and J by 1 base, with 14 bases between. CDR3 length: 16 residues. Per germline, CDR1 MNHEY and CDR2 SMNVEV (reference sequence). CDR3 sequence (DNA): TGTGCCAGCAGTTTTTTACGTGAGCCCCGCACAGATACGCAGTATTTT. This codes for CASSFLREPRTDTQYF.

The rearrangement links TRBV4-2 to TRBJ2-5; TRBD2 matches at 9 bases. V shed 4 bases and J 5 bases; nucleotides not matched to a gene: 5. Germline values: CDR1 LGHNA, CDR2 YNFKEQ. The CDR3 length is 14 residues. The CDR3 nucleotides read TGTGCCAGCAGCCCCACCAGCGGGGGGGAGACCCAGTACTTC. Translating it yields CASSPTSGGETQYF.

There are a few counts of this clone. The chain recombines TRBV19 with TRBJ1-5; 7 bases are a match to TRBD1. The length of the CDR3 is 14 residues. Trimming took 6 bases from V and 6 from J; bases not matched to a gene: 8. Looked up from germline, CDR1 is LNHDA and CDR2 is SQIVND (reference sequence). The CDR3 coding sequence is TGTGCCAGTAGCCCTGGGACAGTAGGTCAGCCCCAGCATTTT. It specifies CASSPGTVGQPQHF.

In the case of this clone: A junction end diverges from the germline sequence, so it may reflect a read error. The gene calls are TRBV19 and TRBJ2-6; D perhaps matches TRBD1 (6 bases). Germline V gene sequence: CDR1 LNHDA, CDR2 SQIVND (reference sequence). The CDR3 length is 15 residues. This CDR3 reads CASSITSLGANVLTF. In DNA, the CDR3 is TGTGCCAGTAGTATAACCTCCTTGGGGGCCAACGTGCTGACTTTC.

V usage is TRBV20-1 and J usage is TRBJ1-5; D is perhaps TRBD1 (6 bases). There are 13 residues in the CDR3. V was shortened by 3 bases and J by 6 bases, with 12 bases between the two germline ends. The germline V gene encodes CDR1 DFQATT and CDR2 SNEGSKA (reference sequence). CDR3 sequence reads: CSASGGQAQPQHF. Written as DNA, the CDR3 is TGCAGTGCTAGTGGGGGGCAGGCTCAGCCCCAGCATTTT.

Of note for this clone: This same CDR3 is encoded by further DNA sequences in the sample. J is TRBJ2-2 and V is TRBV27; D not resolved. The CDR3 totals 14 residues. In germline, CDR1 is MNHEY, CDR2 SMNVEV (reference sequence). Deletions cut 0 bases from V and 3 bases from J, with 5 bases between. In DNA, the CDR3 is TGTGCCAGCAGTTTATCTCTGTACACCGGGGAGCTGTTTTTT. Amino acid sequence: CASSLSLYTGELFF.

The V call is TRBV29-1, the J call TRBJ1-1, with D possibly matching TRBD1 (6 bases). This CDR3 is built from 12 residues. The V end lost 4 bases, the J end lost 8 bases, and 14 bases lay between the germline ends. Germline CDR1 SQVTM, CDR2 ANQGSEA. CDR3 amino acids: CSVGPRTVEAFF. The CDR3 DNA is TGCAGCGTTGGGCCAAGGACAGTGGAAGCTTTCTTT.

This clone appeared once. DNA of the CDR3: TGTGCCAGCAGCGTAACAGGCACAGATACGCAGTATTTT. Translated: CASSVTGTDTQYF. The V call is TRBV7-2, the J call TRBJ2-3; D remains ambiguous. The CDR3 totals 13 residues. Germline CDR1 SGHTA, CDR2 FQGNSA. Trimming removed 5 bases from V and 1 base from J, with 7 bases in between.